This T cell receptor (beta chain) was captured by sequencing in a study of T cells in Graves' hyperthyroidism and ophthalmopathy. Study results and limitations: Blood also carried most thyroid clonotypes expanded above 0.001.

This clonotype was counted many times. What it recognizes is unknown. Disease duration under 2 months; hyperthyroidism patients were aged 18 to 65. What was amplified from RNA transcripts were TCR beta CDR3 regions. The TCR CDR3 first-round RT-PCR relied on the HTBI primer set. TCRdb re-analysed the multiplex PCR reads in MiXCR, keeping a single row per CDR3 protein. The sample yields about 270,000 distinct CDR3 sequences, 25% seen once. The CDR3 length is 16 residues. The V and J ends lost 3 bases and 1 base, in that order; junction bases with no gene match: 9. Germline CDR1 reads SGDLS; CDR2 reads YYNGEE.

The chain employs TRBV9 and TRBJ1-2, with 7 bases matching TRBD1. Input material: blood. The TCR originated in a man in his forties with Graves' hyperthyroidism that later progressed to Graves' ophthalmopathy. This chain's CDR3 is CASSEGPGQSNYGYTF. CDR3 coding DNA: TGTGCCAGCAGCGAGGGGCCGGGACAGAGTAACTATGGCTACACCTTC.